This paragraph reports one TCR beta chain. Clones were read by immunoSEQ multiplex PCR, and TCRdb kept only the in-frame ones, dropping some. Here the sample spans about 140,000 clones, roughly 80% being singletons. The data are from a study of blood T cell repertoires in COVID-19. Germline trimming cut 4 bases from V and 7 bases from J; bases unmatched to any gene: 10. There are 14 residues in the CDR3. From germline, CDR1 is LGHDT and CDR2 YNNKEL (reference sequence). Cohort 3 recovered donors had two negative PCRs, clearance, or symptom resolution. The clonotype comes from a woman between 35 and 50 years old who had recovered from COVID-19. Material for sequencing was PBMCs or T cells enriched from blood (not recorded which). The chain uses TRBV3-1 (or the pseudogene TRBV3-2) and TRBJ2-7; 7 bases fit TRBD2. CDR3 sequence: CASSPRDQGGEQYF. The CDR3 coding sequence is TGTGCCAGCAGCCCCCGGGACCAGGGAGGGGAGCAGTACTTC.